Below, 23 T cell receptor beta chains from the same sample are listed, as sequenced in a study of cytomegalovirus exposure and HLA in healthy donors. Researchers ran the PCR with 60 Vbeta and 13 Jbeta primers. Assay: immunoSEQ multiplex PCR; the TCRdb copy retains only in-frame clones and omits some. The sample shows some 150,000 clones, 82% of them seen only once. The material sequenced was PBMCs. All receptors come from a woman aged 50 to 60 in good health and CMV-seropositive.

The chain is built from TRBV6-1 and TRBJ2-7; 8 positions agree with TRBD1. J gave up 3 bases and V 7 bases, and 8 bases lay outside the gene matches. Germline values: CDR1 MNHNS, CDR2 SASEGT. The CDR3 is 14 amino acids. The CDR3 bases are TGTGCCAGCACCCCGACAGGGGCCCTCTACGAGCAGTACTTC. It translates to CASTPTGALYEQYF.

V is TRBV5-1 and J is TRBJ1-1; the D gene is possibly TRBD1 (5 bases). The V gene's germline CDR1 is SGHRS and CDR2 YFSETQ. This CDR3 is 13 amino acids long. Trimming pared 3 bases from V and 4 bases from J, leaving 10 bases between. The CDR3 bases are TGCGCCAGCAGCTCTGATAGGGGCACTGAAGCTTTCTTT. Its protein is CASSSDRGTEAFF.

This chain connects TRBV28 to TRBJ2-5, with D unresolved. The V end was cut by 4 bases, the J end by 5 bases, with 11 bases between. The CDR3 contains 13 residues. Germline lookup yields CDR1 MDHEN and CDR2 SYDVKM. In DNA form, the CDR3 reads TGTGCCAGCAGTTGGAACCTGGAGGAGACCCAGTACTTC. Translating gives CASSWNLEETQYF.

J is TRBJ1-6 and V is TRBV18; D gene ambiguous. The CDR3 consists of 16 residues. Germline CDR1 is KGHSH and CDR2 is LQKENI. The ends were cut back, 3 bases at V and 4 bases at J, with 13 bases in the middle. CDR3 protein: CASSPRTRGYNSPLHF. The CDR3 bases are TGTGCCAGCTCACCTAGGACGCGGGGATATAATTCACCCCTCCACTTT.

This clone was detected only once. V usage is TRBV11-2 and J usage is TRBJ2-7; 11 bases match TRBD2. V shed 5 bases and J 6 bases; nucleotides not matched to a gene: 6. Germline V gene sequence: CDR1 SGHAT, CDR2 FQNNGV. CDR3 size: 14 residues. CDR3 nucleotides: TGTGCCAGCAGCCCCCCCGGACTAGCGGGCGAGCAGTACTTC. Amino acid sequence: CASSPPGLAGEQYF.

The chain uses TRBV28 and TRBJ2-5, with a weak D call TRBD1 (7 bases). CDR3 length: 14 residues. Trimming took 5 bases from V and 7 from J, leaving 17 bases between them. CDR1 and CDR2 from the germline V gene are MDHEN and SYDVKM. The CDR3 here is CASSEQGTGGTQYF. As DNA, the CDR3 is TGTGCCAGCAGTGAACAGGGGACCGGGGGGACCCAGTACTTC.

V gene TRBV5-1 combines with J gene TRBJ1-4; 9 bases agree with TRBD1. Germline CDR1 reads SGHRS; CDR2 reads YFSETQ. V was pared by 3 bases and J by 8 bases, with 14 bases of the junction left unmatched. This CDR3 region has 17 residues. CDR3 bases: TGCGCCAGCAGCTCGCCGGGACAGGGTGGGATTCGGGAAAAACTGTTTTTT. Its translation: CASSSPGQGGIREKLFF.

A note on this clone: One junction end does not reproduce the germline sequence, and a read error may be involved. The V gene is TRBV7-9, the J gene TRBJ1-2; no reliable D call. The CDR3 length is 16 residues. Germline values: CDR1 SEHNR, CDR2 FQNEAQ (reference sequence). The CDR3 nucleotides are TGTTCCAGCAGCTTCCCCCCACCACAGAGTGCCTATGGCTACACCTTC. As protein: CSSSFPPPQSAYGYTF.

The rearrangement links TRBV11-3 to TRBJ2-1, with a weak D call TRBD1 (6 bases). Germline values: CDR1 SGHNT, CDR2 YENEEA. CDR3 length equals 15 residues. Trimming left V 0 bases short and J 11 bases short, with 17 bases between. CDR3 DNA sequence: TGTGCCAGCAGCTTAGACTCAACCCACAGGGCCCAGCAGTTCTTC. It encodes CASSLDSTHRAQQFF.

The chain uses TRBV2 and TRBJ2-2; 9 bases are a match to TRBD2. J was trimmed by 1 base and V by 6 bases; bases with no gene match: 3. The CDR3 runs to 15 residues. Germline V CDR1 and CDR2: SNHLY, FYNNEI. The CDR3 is CASRLLAGNTGELFF. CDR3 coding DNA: TGTGCCAGCAGGCTACTAGCGGGGAACACCGGGGAGCTGTTTTTT.

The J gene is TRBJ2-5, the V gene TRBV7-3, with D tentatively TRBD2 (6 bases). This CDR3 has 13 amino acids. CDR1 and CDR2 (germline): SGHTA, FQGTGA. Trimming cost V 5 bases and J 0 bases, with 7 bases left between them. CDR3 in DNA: TGTGCCAGCAGCAGGGACTACCAAGAGACCCAGTACTTC. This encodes CASSRDYQETQYF.

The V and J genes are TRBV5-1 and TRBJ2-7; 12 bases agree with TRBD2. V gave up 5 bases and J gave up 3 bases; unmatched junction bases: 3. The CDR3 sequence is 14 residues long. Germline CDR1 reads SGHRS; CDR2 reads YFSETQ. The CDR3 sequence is CASRGTSGYYEQYF. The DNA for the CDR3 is TGCGCCAGCAGGGGGACTAGCGGGTACTACGAGCAGTACTTC.

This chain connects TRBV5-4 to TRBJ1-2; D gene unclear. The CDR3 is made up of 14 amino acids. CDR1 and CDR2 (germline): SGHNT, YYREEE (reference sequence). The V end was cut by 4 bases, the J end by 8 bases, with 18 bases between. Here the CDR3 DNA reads TGTGCCAGCAGCGAAACCACGCTAGGTGGCGGCTACACCTTC. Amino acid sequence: CASSETTLGGGYTF.

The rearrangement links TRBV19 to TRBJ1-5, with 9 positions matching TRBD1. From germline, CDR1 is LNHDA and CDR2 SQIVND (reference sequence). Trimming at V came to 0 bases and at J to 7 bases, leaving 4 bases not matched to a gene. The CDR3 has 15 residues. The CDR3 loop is CASSIEQGAWQPQHF. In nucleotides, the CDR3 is TGTGCCAGTAGTATAGAACAGGGGGCTTGGCAGCCCCAGCATTTT.

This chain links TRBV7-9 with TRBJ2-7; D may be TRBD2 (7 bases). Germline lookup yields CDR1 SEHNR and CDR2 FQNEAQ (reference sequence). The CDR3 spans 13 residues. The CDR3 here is CAWGGSRPYEQYF. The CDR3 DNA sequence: TGTGCTTGGGGGGGCAGTCGCCCCTACGAGCAGTACTTC.

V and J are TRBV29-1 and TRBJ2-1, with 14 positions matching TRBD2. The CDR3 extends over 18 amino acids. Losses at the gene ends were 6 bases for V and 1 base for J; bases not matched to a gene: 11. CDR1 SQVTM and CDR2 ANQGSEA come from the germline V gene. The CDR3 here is CSVAPGTSGRRSYNEQFF. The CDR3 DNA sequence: TGCAGCGTCGCCCCCGGGACTAGCGGGAGAAGGTCCTACAATGAGCAGTTCTTC.

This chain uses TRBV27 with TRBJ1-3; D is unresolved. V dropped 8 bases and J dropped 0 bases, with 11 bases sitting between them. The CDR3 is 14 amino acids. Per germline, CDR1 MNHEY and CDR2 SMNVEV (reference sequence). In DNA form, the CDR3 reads TGTGCCAGCCAGGCCCGCAGCTCTGGAAACACCATATATTTT. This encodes CASQARSSGNTIYF.

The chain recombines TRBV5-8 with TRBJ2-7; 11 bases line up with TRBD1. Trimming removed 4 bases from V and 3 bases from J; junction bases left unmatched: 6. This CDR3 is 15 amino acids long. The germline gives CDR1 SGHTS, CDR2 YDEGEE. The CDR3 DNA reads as TGTGCCAGCAGCAGATCTGGGACAGGGGGCTACGAGCAGTACTTC. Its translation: CASSRSGTGGYEQYF.

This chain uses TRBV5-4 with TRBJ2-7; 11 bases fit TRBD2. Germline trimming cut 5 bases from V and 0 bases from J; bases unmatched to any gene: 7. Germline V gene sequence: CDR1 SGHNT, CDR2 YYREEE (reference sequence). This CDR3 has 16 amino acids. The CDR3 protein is CASSRSGTSGSYEQYF. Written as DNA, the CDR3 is TGTGCCAGCAGTCGGTCCGGGACTAGCGGCTCCTACGAGCAGTACTTC.

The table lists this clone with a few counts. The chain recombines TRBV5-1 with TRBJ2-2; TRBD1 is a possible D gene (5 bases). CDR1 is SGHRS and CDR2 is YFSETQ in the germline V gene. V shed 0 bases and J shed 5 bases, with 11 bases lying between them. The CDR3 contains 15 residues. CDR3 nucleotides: TGCGCCAGCAGCTTGGTAGGGGCGTATACCGGGGAGCTGTTTTTT. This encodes CASSLVGAYTGELFF.

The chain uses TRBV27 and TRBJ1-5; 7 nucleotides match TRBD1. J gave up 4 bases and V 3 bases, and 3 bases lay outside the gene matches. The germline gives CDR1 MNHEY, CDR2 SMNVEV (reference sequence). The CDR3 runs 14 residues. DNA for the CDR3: TGTGCCAGCAGTTTCTCAGGGGGGAATCAGCCCCAGCATTTT. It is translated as CASSFSGGNQPQHF.

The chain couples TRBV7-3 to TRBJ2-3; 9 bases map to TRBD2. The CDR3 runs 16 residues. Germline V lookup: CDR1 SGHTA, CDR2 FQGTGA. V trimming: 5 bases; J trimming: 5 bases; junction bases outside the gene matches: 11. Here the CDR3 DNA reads TGTGCCAGCAGCCCCCATGTAGCGGGGGAGCTAGATACGCAGTATTTT. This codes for CASSPHVAGELDTQYF.

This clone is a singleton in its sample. CDR3: CASSLQGGGYTF. The CDR3 region has the DNA TGTGCCAGCAGTCTACAGGGGGGTGGCTACACCTTC. The chain links TRBV6-5 to TRBJ1-2, with 8 bases matching TRBD1. Germline V lookup: CDR1 MNHEY, CDR2 SVGAGI. The CDR3 covers 12 residues. After removal of 5 bases from V and 7 bases from J, the junction contained 3 bases not matched to a gene.